This T cell receptor beta chain was retrieved from a study of CD8 T cells in ankylosing spondylitis. Overall study findings and caveats: As for the disease-linked clones, they showed a CD8+ phenotype and occurred at relatively low frequencies in peripheral blood. Significantly higher representation of disease-linked clones was reported for matched ankylosing spondylitis synovial fluid. Ankylosing spondylitis blood seemed to carry a telltale TCR beta motif made of fewer than 10 highly homologous variants. A subset of motif variants has previously been described in the synovial fluid and blood of reactive arthritis.

This clonotype was recorded at least ten times. Its antigen remains unknown. Germline CDR1 is PRHDT and CDR2 is FYEKMQ (reference sequence). This CDR3 comprises 14 residues. The ends were cut back, 3 bases at V and 1 base at J, with 10 bases in the middle. MiXCR, applied by TCRdb to the 5' RACE reads, yields one record per CDR3 protein. The profile shows about 130,000 distinct CDR3 sequences, about a tenth of them singletons. The chain is built from TRBV13 and TRBJ2-7; D is unclear. The source of this sequence is a male donor with ankylosing spondylitis or in good health (not recorded which). Sequenced: blood, either unsorted or a sorted T cell fraction (not recorded which). CDR3 sequence: CASSFTSPSYEQYF. CDR3 sequence (DNA): TGTGCCAGCAGCTTCACTTCCCCGTCCTACGAGCAGTACTTC. Using reference TRBV13 and TRBJ2-7 for the parts outside the CDR3, the full variable domain is AAGVIQSPRHLIKEKRETATLKCYPIPRHDTVYWYQQGPGQDPQFLISFYEKMQSDKGSIPDRFSAQQFSDYHSELNMSSLELGDSALYFCASSFTSPSYEQYFGPGTRLTVT.